A selection of T cell receptor beta chains follows, all from one sample in a study of blood T cell repertoires in COVID-19. This table comes from immunoSEQ multiplex PCR, and its TCRdb copy is limited to in-frame clones, with some not included. The table includes 150,000 to 200,000 clones, 80% detected once. Sequencing was performed on PBMCs or T cells enriched from blood (not recorded which). The origin of the receptors is a woman aged 55-69 years who had recovered from COVID-19. The CDR3 runs from the conserved cysteine through the conserved F or W. A D gene is named only where the DNA matches it firmly. Clone size, where shown, is once, few, many, or a class for clones that have expanded.

clone_size	d_call	cdr3_length	j_call	v_call	cdr3_nt	cdr3_aa
few	TRBD1	10	TRBJ2-7	TRBV29-1	TGCAGCGCGACAGGGGAAGAGCAGTACTTC	CSATGEEQYF
-	-	14	TRBJ1-1	TRBV7-3	TGTGCCAGCAGCTTAACTTCGGTGAACACTGAAGCTTTCTTT	CASSLTSVNTEAFF
-	-	15	TRBJ1-1	TRBV21-1	TGTGCCAGCAGCAAAGGGAGGGTCAGGAACACTGAAGCTTTCTTT	CASSKGRVRNTEAFF
-	-	14	TRBJ2-4	TRBV6-1	TGTGCCAGCAGTGAATATCGCCAGGTCGACATTCAGTACTTC	CASSEYRQVDIQYF
-	-	15	TRBJ1-5	TRBV5-6	TGTGCCAGCAGCTTGGTCAGGGGAAGCAATCAGCCCCAGCATTTT	CASSLVRGSNQPQHF
-	-	15	TRBJ1-5	TRBV2	TGTGCCAGCCTGGCGGCGGATGAAGGGGGTCAGCCCCAGCATTTT	CASLAADEGGQPQHF
-	-	15	TRBJ1-1	TRBV19	TGTGCCAGTAGTATAGGGCGGGGGGGGTACACTGAAGCTTTCTTT	CASSIGRGGYTEAFF
-	-	14	TRBJ2-5	TRBV7-3	TGTGCCAGCAGCTCACGGGCGGGGCAAGAGACCCAGTACTTC	CASSSRAGQETQYF
-	TRBD1	17	TRBJ2-2	TRBV18	TGTGCCAGCTCACCACTTAGGAACAGGGGTGACACCGGGGAGCTGTTTTTT	CASSPLRNRGDTGELFF
-	TRBD1	13	TRBJ2-5	TRBV7-3	TGTGCCAGCAGCTCAGGGGGACAAGAGACCCAGTACTTC	CASSSGGQETQYF
-	TRBD1	15	TRBJ1-1	TRBV6-5	TGTGCCAGCAGAAAATCAGGGGGTCGGAGCACTGAAGCTTTCTTT	CASRKSGGRSTEAFF
-	TRBD1	16	TRBJ1-6	TRBV7-6	TGTGCCAGCAGCTTAGTGGGACAGGGGGAGGAGGGACCCCTCCACTTT	CASSLVGQGEEGPLHF
many	-	15	TRBJ2-3	TRBV9	TGTGCCAGCAGCTCCCGGCAGGGTGGAACAGATACGCAGTATTTT	CASSSRQGGTDTQYF
-	-	15	TRBJ2-2	TRBV4-1	TGCGCCAGCAGCCAAGATCGCAGGATCACCGGGGAGCTGTTTTTT	CASSQDRRITGELFF
-	TRBD1	14	TRBJ2-7	TRBV27	TGTGCCAGCAGTCCTGACAGGGGTACCAACGAGCAGTACTTC	CASSPDRGTNEQYF
-	TRBD2	14	TRBJ2-5	TRBV7-9	TGTGCCAGCAGCCCCCGGACTAGCGGGAGGAACGAGTACTTC	CASSPRTSGRNEYF